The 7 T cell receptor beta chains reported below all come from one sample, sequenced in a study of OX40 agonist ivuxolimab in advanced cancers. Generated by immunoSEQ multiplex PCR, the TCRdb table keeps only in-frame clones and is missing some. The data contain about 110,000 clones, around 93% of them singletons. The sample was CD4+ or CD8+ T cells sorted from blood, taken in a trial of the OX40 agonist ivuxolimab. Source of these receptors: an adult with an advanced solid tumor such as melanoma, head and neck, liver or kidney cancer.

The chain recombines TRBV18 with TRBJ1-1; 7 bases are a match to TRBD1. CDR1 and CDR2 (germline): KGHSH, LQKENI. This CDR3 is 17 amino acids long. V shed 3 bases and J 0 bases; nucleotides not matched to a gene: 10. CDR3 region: CASSPTATGTMNTEAFF. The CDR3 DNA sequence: TGTGCCAGCTCACCTACTGCGACAGGGACCATGAACACTGAAGCTTTCTTT.

The CDR3: CASSSGTVDGYTF. In DNA form, the CDR3 reads TGTGCCAGCAGCTCCGGGACAGTGGATGGCTACACCTTC. The gene calls are TRBV5-6 and TRBJ1-2; 7 positions agree with TRBD1. The CDR3 spans 13 residues. V lost 3 bases to trimming and J lost 6 bases; unmatched junction nucleotides: 5. Germline V gene data show CDR1 as SGHDT and CDR2 as YYEEEE.

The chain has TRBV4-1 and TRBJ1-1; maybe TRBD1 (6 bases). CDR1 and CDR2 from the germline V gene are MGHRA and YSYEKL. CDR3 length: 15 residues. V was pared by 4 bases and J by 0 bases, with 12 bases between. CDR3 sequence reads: CASSPQGAVNTEAFF. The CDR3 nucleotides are TGCGCCAGCAGCCCACAGGGTGCAGTGAACACTGAAGCTTTCTTT.

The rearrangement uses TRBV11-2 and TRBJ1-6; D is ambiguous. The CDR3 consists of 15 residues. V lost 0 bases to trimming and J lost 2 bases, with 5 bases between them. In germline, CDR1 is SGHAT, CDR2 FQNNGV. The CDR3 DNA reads TGTGCCAGCAGCTTAGATATGACCTATAATTCACCCCTCCACTTT. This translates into CASSLDMTYNSPLHF. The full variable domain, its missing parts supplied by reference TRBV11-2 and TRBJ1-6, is EAGVAQSPRYKIIEKRQSVAFWCNPISGHATLYWYQQILGQGPKLLIQFQNNGVVDDSQLPKDRFSAERLKGVDSTLKIQPAKLEDSAVYLCASSLDMTYNSPLHFGNGTRLTVT.

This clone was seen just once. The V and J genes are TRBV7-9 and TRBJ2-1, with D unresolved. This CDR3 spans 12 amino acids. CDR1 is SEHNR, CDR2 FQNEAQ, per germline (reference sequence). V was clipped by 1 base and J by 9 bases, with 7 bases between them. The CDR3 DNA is TGTGCCAGCAGCTTAGTAGGTGGTGAGCAGTTCTTC. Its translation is CASSLVGGEQFF.

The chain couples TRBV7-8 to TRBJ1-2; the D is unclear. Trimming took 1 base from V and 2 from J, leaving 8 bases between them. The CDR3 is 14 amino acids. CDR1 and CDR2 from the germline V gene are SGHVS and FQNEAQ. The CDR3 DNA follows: TGTGCCAGCAGCTTAGGTCAGAGAAACTATGGCTACACCTTC. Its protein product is CASSLGQRNYGYTF.

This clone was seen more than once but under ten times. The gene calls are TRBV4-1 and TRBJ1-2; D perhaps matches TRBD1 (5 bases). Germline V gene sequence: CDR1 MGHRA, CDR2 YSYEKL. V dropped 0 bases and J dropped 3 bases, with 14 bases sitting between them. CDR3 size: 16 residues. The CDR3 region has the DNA TGCGCCAGCAGCCAAGATTCCACGGGACGGTACTATGGCTACACCTTC. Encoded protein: CASSQDSTGRYYGYTF.